This T cell receptor beta chain derives from a study of beta chain features in type 1 diabetes. This clone was seen more than once but under ten times. The antigen is not known. The entirety of the isolated RNA underwent reverse transcription, so expressed TCRB transcripts were sequenced. TCRdb keeps only in-frame clones here, not all; method: immunoSEQ multiplex PCR. The sample holds 600,000 or so clones, under 15% seen once. Whole-study results and caveats: Whether HLA type affects TCRB rearrangement stayed undetermined in the present work. The study found moderately but significantly shorter TCRB CDR3s in all four CD4+ subsets of Type 1 diabetes patients.

Germline V gene data show CDR1 as LNHNV and CDR2 as YYDKDF (reference sequence). This CDR3 spans 14 amino acids. Trimming removed 2 bases at V and 8 bases at J, with 13 bases between. The sequenced sample was naive CD4+ T cells from blood. This clonotype was obtained from a man aged 25 to 40 with type 1 diabetes. The chain employs TRBV15 and TRBJ1-3; D not certain. The CDR3 DNA reads TGTGCCACCAGCAGAACACAAGTCGGAGACACCATATATTTT. Translation: CATSRTQVGDTIYF.